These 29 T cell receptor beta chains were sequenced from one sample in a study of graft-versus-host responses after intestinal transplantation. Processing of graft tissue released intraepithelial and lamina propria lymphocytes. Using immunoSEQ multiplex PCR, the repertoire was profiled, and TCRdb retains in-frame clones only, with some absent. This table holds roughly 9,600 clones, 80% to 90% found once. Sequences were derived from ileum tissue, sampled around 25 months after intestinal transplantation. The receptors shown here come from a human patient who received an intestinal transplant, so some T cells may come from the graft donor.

The CDR3 DNA reads TGTGCCAGCAGCCGAGGACATAACTCCTACAATGAGCAGTTCTTC. Translating gives CASSRGHNSYNEQFF. The V gene is TRBV7-9, the J gene TRBJ2-1; D may be TRBD1 (5 bases). V was trimmed by 5 bases and J by 0 bases, leaving 11 bases between them. From germline, CDR1 is SEHNR and CDR2 FQNEAQ (reference sequence). This CDR3 region has 15 residues.

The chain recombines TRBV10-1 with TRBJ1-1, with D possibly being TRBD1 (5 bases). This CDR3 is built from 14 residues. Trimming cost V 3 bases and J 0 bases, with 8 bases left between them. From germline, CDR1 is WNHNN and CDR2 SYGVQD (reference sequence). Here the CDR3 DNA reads TGCGCCAGCAGTGACGGGACGGTGAACACTGAAGCTTTCTTT. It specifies CASSDGTVNTEAFF.

The CDR3 DNA sequence: TGCGCCAGCAGTCCAGGGGGGGTTAGCTATGGCTACACCTTC. Protein sequence: CASSPGGVSYGYTF. V usage is TRBV5-1 and J usage is TRBJ1-2, with 7 bases matching TRBD1. The CDR3 length is 14 residues. Germline V gene data show CDR1 as SGHRS and CDR2 as YFSETQ. V lost 5 bases and J lost 4; bases outside the gene matches: 8.

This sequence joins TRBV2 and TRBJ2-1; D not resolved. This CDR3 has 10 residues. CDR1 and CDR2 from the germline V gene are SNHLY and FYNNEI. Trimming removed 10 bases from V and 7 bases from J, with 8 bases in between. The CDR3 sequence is CAKRCNEQFF. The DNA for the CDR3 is TGTGCCAAAAGGTGTAATGAGCAGTTCTTC.

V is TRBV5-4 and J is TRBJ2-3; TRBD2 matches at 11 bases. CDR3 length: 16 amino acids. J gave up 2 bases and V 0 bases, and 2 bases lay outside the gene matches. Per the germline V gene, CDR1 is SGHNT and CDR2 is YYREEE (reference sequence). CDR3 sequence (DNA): TGTGCCAGCAGCTTGGGACTAGCGGGAAACACAGATACGCAGTATTTT. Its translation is CASSLGLAGNTDTQYF. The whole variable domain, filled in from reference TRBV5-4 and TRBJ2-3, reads ETGVTQSPTHLIKTRGQQVTLRCSSQSGHNTVSWYQQALGQGPQFIFQYYREEENGRGNFPPRFSGLQFPNYSSELNVNALELDDSALYLCASSLGLAGNTDTQYFGPGTRLTVL.

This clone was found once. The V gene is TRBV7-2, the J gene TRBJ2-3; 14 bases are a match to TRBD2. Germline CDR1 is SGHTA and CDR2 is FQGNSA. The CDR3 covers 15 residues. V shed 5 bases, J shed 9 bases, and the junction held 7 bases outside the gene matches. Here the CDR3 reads CASSLGTSGRDTQYF. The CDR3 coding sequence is TGTGCCAGCAGCCTCGGGACTAGCGGGAGAGACACGCAGTATTTT. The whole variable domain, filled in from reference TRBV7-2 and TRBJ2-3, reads GAGVSQSPSNKVTEKGKDVELRCDPISGHTALYWYRQSLGQGLEFLIYFQGNSAPDKSGLPSDRFSAERTGGSVSTLTIQRTQQEDSAVYLCASSLGTSGRDTQYFGPGTRLTVL.

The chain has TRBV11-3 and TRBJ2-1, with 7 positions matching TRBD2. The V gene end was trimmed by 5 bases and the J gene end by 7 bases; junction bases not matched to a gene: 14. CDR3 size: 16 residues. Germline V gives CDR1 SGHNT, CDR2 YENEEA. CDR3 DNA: TGTGCCAGCAGCCCGGGAGAGGGAGGGTTCGGAAATGAGCAGTTCTTC. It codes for CASSPGEGGFGNEQFF. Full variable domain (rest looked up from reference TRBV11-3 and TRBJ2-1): EAGVVQSPRYKIIEKKQPVAFWCNPISGHNTLYWYLQNLGQGPELLIRYENEEAVDDSQLPKDRFSAERLKGVDSTLKIQPAELGDSAVYLCASSPGEGGFGNEQFFGPGTRLTVL.

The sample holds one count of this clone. Here the CDR3 DNA reads TGTGCCAGCAGCCAAGGATGGAGTATAAGCACAGATACGCAGTATTTT. This codes for CASSQGWSISTDTQYF. V is TRBV4-2 and J is TRBJ2-3; the D is unclear. In germline, CDR1 is LGHNA, CDR2 YNFKEQ. Trimming shortened V by 1 base and J by 0 bases, and 11 bases separated the two germline ends. The CDR3 has 16 amino acids.

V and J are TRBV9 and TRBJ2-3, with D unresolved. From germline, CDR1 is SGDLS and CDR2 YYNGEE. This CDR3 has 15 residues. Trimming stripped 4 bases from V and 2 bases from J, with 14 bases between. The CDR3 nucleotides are TGTGCCAGCAGCCGTGACGTAGGCTTCACAGATACGCAGTATTTT. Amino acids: CASSRDVGFTDTQYF.

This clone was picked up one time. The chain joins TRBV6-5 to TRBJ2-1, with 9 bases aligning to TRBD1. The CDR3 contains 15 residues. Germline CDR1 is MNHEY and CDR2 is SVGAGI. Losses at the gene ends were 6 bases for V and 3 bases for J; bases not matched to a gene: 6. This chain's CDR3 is CASRVDRGIYNEQFF. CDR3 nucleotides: TGTGCCAGCAGGGTAGACAGGGGGATCTACAATGAGCAGTTCTTC.

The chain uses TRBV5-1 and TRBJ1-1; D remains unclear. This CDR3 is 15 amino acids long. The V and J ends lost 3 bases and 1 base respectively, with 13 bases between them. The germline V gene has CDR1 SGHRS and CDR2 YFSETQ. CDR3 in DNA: TGCGCCAGCAGCTCCGGGGAGATGGGGAACACTGAAGCTTTCTTT. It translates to CASSSGEMGNTEAFF.

The CDR3 DNA follows: TGTGCCAGCAGCGGTGTCCGCTCTGGAAACACCATATATTTT. Translated, it gives CASSGVRSGNTIYF. The rearrangement joins TRBV5-5 to TRBJ1-3, with D uncertain. This CDR3 spans 14 amino acids. Germline V gene data show CDR1 as SGHKS and CDR2 as YYEKEE (reference sequence). V shed 4 bases and J shed 0 bases, with 8 bases lying between them.

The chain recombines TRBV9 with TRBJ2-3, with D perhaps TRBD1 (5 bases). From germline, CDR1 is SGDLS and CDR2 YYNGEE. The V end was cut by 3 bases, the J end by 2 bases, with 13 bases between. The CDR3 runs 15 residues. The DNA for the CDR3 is TGTGCCAGCAGCGGACGACAGCGCCCCACAGATACGCAGTATTTT. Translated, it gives CASSGRQRPTDTQYF.

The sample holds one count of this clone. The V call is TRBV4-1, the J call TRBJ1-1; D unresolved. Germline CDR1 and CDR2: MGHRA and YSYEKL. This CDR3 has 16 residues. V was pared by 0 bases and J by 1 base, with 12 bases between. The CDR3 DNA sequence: TGCGCCAGCAGCCAAGATGGAGGCTCCGAGAACACTGAAGCTTTCTTT. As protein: CASSQDGGSENTEAFF.

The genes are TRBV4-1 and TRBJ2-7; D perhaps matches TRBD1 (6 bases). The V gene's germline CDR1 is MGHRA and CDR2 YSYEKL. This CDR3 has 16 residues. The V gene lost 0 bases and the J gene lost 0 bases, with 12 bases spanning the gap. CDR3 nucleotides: TGCGCCAGCAGCCAAGAGGATGCAGGGGACTCCTACGAGCAGTACTTC. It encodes CASSQEDAGDSYEQYF.

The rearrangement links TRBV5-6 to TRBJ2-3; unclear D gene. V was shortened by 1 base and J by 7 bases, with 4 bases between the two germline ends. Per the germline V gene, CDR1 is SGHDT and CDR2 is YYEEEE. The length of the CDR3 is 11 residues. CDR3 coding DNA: TGTGCCAGCAGCTTGCGATATACGCAGTATTTT. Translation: CASSLRYTQYF. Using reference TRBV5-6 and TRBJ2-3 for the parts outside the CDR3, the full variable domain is DAGVTQSPTHLIKTRGQQVTLRCSPKSGHDTVSWYQQALGQGPQFIFQYYEEEERQRGNFPDRFSGHQFPNYSSELNVNALLLGDSALYLCASSLRYTQYFGPGTRLTVL.

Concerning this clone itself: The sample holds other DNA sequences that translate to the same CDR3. The CDR3 region is CASSIAGTTDTQYF. The CDR3 DNA is TGTGCCAGTAGTATCGCGGGAACCACAGATACGCAGTATTTT. This rearrangement joins TRBV19 to TRBJ2-3; tentative D call: TRBD2 (6 bases). The V end lost 3 bases, the J end lost 2 bases, and 9 bases lay between the germline ends. Germline V gene sequence: CDR1 LNHDA, CDR2 SQIVND (reference sequence). This CDR3 comprises 14 residues.

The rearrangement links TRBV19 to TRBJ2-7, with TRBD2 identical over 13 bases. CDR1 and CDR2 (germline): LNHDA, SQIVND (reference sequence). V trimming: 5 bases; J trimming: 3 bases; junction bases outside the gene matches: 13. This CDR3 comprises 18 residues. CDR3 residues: CASSLYPWTSGRVYEQYF. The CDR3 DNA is TGTGCCAGTAGTCTCTACCCTTGGACTAGCGGGAGAGTCTACGAGCAGTACTTC.

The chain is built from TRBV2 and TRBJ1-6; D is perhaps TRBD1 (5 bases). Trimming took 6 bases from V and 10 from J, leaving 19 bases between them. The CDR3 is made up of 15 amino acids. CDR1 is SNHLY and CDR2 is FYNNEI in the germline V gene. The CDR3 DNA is TGTGCCAGCAGGGCCAGGGACGGCGGGGGATCACCCCTCCACTTT. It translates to CASRARDGGGSPLHF.

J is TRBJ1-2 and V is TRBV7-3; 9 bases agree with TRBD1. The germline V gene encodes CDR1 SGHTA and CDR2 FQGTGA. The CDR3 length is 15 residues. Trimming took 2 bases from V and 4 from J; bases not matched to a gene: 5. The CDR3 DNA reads TGTGCCAGCAGCTTAGACAGGGGGATCGCCTATGGCTACACCTTC. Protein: CASSLDRGIAYGYTF.

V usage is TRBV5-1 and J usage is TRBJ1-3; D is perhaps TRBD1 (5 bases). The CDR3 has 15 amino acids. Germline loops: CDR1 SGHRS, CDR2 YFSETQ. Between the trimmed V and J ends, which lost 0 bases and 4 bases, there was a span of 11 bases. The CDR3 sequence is CASSLEGTSGNTIYF. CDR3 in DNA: TGCGCCAGCAGCTTGGAAGGGACCAGCGGAAACACCATATATTTT.

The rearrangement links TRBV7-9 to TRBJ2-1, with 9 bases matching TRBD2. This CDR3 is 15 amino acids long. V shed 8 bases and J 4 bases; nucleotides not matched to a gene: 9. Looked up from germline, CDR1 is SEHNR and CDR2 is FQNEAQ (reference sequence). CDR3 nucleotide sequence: TGTGCCAGCCGTGGGGCTAGCGGGATATACAATGAGCAGTTCTTC. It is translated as CASRGASGIYNEQFF.

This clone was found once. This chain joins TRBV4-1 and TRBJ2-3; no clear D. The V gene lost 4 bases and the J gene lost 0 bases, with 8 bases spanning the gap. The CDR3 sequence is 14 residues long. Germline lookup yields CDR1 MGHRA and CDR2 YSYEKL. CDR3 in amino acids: CASSREPSTDTQYF. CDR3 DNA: TGCGCCAGCAGCCGAGAACCCAGCACAGATACGCAGTATTTT.

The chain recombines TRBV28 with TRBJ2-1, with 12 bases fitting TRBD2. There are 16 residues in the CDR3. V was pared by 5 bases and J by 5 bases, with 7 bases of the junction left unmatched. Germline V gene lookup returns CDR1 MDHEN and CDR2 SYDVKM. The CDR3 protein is CASSPRLAGEHNEQFF. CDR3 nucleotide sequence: TGTGCCAGCAGTCCCCGACTAGCGGGAGAACACAATGAGCAGTTCTTC.

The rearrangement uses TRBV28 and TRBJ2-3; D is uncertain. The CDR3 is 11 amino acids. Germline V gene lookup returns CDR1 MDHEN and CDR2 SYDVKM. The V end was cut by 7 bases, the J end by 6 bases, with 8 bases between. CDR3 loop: CASTQGDTQYF. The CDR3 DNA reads TGTGCCAGCACGCAAGGGGATACGCAGTATTTT.

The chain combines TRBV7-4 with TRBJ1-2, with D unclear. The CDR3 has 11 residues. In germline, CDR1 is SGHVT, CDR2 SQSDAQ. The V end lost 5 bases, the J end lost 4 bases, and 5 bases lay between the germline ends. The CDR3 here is CASSRAYGYTF. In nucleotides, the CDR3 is TGTGCCAGCAGCCGAGCCTATGGCTACACCTTC.

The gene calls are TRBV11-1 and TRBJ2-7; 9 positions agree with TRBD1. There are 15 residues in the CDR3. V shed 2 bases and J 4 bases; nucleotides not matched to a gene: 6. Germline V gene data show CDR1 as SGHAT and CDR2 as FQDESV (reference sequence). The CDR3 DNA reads TGTGCCAGCAGCTTACATTCGACAGGGGGTTACGAGCAGTACTTC. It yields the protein CASSLHSTGGYEQYF. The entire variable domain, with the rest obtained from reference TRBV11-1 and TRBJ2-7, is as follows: EAEVAQSPRYKITEKSQAVAFWCDPISGHATLYWYRQILGQGPELLVQFQDESVVDDSQLPKDRFSAERLKGVDSTLKIQPAELGDSAMYLCASSLHSTGGYEQYFGPGTRLTVT.

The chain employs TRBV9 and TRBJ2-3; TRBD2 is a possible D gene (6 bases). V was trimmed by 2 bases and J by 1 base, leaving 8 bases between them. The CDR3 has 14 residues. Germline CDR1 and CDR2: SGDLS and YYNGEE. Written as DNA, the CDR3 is TGTGCCAGCAGCGTGGCTAGCGGCACAGATACGCAGTATTTT. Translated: CASSVASGTDTQYF.

CDR3 sequence (DNA): TGTGCCAGCAGTTTAGCGGGGCACTCCTACAATGAGCAGTTCTTC. This encodes CASSLAGHSYNEQFF. The rearrangement links TRBV28 to TRBJ2-1; TRBD2 might be the D (6 bases). Trimming took 2 bases from V and 0 from J, leaving 8 bases between them. Germline-derived CDR1 and CDR2 are MDHEN and SYDVKM. The CDR3 is 15 amino acids.